This TCR beta chain was obtained from a study of blood T cell repertoires in COVID-19. Clones were read by immunoSEQ multiplex PCR, and TCRdb kept only the in-frame ones, dropping some. The data contain 120,000 to 150,000 clones, about four fifths of them seen just once; the ten biggest clones take up roughly 5.5%. The ends lost 1 base at V and 2 bases at J; junction bases unmatched: 9. CDR1 MNHEY and CDR2 SMNVEV come from the germline V gene (reference sequence). The CDR3 consists of 18 residues. The V call is TRBV27, the J call TRBJ2-3; TRBD2 matches 10 bases. The receptor comes from a woman in her 50s who had been exposed to COVID-19. Sequencing used PBMCs or T cells enriched from blood (not recorded which). CDR3 nucleotide sequence: TGTGCCAGCAGTTTATTTACTAGCGGGGAAACAAACACAGATACGCAGTATTTT. The encoded protein is CASSLFTSGETNTDTQYF.